These T cell receptor beta chains were read from a single sample in a study of Ad26.COV2.S vaccination and SARS-CoV-2 variants. Assay: immunoSEQ multiplex PCR; the TCRdb copy retains only in-frame clones and omits some. Of about 260,000 clones in the sample, approximately 88% are singletons; the top ten hold 2.9%. The source was peripheral blood, collected in a trial of Ad26.COV2.S vaccine versus placebo. The receptors originated from a person aged 18-65 years who received the Ad26.COV2.S COVID-19 vaccine or a placebo. Both conserved end residues are part of each CDR3. The order of the fields is J gene, clone size, D gene, V gene, CDR3 protein, CDR3 DNA. D genes are given only for firm matches. Size is stated for part of the rows, as once, few or many counts, or as a class when the clone is expanded.

J: TRBJ2-7; size: medium-sized; D: -; V: TRBV11-2; CDR3: CASSLGMGGASSYEQYF; DNA: TGTGCCAGCAGCTTAGGAATGGGCGGGGCAAGCTCCTACGAGCAGTACTTC
J: TRBJ1-3; size: -; D: -; V: TRBV9; CDR3: CASSVAEAYSGNTIYF; DNA: TGTGCCAGCAGCGTAGCAGAGGCTTACTCTGGAAACACCATATATTTT
J: TRBJ2-1; size: -; D: -; V: TRBV7-2; CDR3: CASSPGGPQKDEQFF; DNA: TGTGCCAGCAGCCCCGGTGGGCCCCAGAAGGATGAGCAGTTCTTC
J: TRBJ1-2; size: once; D: TRBD1; V: TRBV29-1; CDR3: CSVERDRGRGYTF; DNA: TGCAGCGTTGAACGGGACAGGGGGAGAGGCTACACCTTC
J: TRBJ2-1; size: -; D: -; V: TRBV4-1; CDR3: CASSHDSGPYNEQFF; DNA: TGCGCCAGCAGCCACGATAGCGGACCCTACAATGAGCAGTTCTTC
J: TRBJ2-5; size: once; D: -; V: TRBV7-9; CDR3: CASSFDTGQETQYF; DNA: TGTGCCAGCAGCTTTGATACGGGCCAAGAGACCCAGTACTTC
J: TRBJ1-2; size: -; D: -; V: TRBV11-2; CDR3: CASSLLSGGDGYTF; DNA: TGTGCCAGCAGCTTACTATCCGGGGGGGATGGCTACACCTTC
J: TRBJ2-3; size: once; D: -; V: TRBV28; CDR3: CASKTPAGVGLYF; DNA: TGTGCCAGCAAAACCCCCGCCGGCGTCGGTCTGTATTTT
J: TRBJ1-1; size: -; D: -; V: TRBV29-1; CDR3: CSVEEFWGNTEAFF; DNA: TGCAGCGTTGAAGAGTTTTGGGGGAACACTGAAGCTTTCTTT
J: TRBJ2-1; size: -; D: TRBD2; V: TRBV7-2; CDR3: CASSLLKREGYEQFF; DNA: TGTGCCAGCAGCTTGCTGAAGCGGGAGGGATATGAGCAGTTCTTC
J: TRBJ1-4; size: -; D: -; V: TRBV7-2; CDR3: CASSSYAVGRSANEKLFF; DNA: TGTGCCAGCAGCTCCTACGCGGTCGGGAGATCGGCTAATGAAAAACTGTTTTTT
J: TRBJ2-5; size: -; D: -; V: TRBV14; CDR3: CASSPYGDPQYF; DNA: TGTGCCAGCAGCCCTTACGGGGATCCCCAGTACTTC
J: TRBJ1-2; size: -; D: -; V: TRBV11-2; CDR3: CASSGRGSEANYGYTF; DNA: TGTGCCAGCAGCGGTAGGGGGTCGGAAGCTAACTATGGCTACACCTTC
J: TRBJ1-4; size: -; D: -; V: TRBV5-4; CDR3: CASSLGDGDEKLFF; DNA: TGTGCCAGCAGCTTGGGTGACGGTGATGAAAAACTGTTTTTT
J: TRBJ1-5; size: -; D: TRBD1; V: TRBV25-1; CDR3: CASPLLRGVKQPQHF; DNA: TGTGCCAGTCCCCTCCTCAGGGGGGTGAAACAGCCCCAGCATTTT
J: TRBJ1-5; size: -; D: -; V: TRBV5-8; CDR3: CASSSGTLRYSNQPQHF; DNA: TGTGCCAGCAGCTCCGGGACACTAAGATATAGCAATCAGCCCCAGCATTTT
J: TRBJ1-1; size: once; D: -; V: TRBV7-2; CDR3: CASSFLPRTAQAFF; DNA: TGTGCCAGCAGCTTCCTTCCTCGGACAGCCCAAGCTTTCTTT
J: TRBJ1-2; size: -; D: TRBD1; V: TRBV5-6; CDR3: CASSEDPTGPKLYTF; DNA: TGTGCCAGCAGCGAAGACCCGACAGGGCCTAAGCTTTACACCTTC
J: TRBJ1-2; size: -; D: -; V: TRBV6-1; CDR3: CASSEYMSRGYTF; DNA: TGTGCCAGCAGTGAATATATGTCCCGTGGCTACACCTTC
J: TRBJ1-4; size: -; D: TRBD1; V: TRBV3-1/TRBV3-2; CDR3: CASSQTGQGIEKLFF; DNA: TGTGCCAGCAGCCAAACTGGACAGGGGATTGAAAAACTGTTTTTT
J: TRBJ1-5; size: -; D: -; V: TRBV5-1; CDR3: CASSLEGEDNQPQHF; DNA: TGCGCCAGCAGCTTGGAAGGGGAGGACAATCAGCCCCAGCATTTT
J: TRBJ2-5; size: -; D: -; V: TRBV2; CDR3: CASSRLRPSGETQYF; DNA: TGTGCCAGCAGCCGCCTCCGCCCCAGTGGGGAGACCCAGTACTTC
J: TRBJ1-1; size: -; D: TRBD1; V: TRBV19; CDR3: CASSTRYRGGGLGTEAFF; DNA: TGTGCCAGTAGTACGAGATACAGGGGCGGTGGATTGGGCACTGAAGCTTTCTTT
J: TRBJ2-3; size: -; D: -; V: TRBV5-1; CDR3: CASSLGLGVDTDTQYF; DNA: TGCGCCAGCAGCTTGGGGCTAGGGGTTGACACAGATACGCAGTATTTT
J: TRBJ2-5; size: -; D: -; V: TRBV24-1; CDR3: CATASGGQTQYF; DNA: TGTGCCACCGCGTCGGGGGGCCAGACCCAGTACTTC
J: TRBJ1-2; size: -; D: -; V: TRBV28; CDR3: CASTLSPYGYTF; DNA: TGTGCCAGCACCCTAAGCCCCTATGGCTACACCTTC
J: TRBJ1-6; size: few; D: -; V: TRBV6-6; CDR3: CASSYEAAYSPLHF; DNA: TGTGCCAGCAGTTACGAAGCAGCATATTCACCCCTCCACTTT
J: TRBJ2-6; size: -; D: -; V: TRBV27; CDR3: CASSPMTRGGSGANVLTF; DNA: TGTGCCAGCAGTCCGATGACTCGAGGGGGCTCTGGGGCCAACGTCCTGACTTTC
J: TRBJ2-7; size: -; D: TRBD1; V: TRBV19; CDR3: CASLIRGTSYEQYF; DNA: TGTGCCAGTCTGATCAGGGGGACCTCCTACGAGCAGTACTTC
J: TRBJ2-1; size: once; D: -; V: TRBV4-3; CDR3: CASSQGAGKFF; DNA: TGCGCCAGCAGCCAAGGGGCAGGGAAGTTCTTC
J: TRBJ1-6; size: -; D: -; V: TRBV5-1; CDR3: CASSLGSSYNSPLHF; DNA: TGCGCCAGCAGCTTGGGGAGCTCCTATAATTCACCCCTCCACTTT
J: TRBJ2-2; size: -; D: TRBD2; V: TRBV24-1; CDR3: CATSGWTSGGDGELFF; DNA: TGTGCCACCAGTGGCTGGACTAGCGGGGGGGACGGGGAGCTGTTTTTT
J: TRBJ1-5; size: few; D: -; V: TRBV12-3/TRBV12-4; CDR3: CASSLESNQPQHF; DNA: TGTGCCAGCAGTTTAGAAAGCAATCAGCCCCAGCATTTT
J: TRBJ1-1; size: once; D: TRBD1; V: TRBV4-3; CDR3: CASSRGGAAEAFF; DNA: TGCGCCAGCAGCCGAGGGGGCGCGGCTGAAGCTTTCTTT
J: TRBJ1-5; size: -; D: -; V: TRBV5-5; CDR3: CASSSGTFNQPQHF; DNA: TGTGCCAGCAGCTCCGGGACATTTAATCAGCCCCAGCATTTT
J: TRBJ2-2; size: -; D: TRBD1; V: TRBV15; CDR3: CATSRSTGVRELFF; DNA: TGTGCCACCAGCAGGTCCACAGGGGTCCGGGAGCTGTTTTTT
J: TRBJ1-1; size: -; D: -; V: TRBV7-9; CDR3: CASSFSAGRGAEAFF; DNA: TGTGCCAGCAGCTTCTCGGCAGGGCGAGGAGCTGAAGCTTTCTTT
J: TRBJ1-2; size: -; D: -; V: TRBV2; CDR3: CASQLGNYGYTF; DNA: TGTGCCAGCCAATTAGGGAACTATGGCTACACCTTC
J: TRBJ1-2; size: -; D: TRBD1; V: TRBV7-9; CDR3: CASSYRGNYGYTF; DNA: TGTGCCAGCAGCTACAGGGGGAACTATGGCTACACCTTC
J: TRBJ2-5; size: -; D: TRBD1; V: TRBV29-1; CDR3: CSVGGQGIQETQYF; DNA: TGCAGCGTTGGTGGACAGGGTATCCAAGAGACCCAGTACTTC
J: TRBJ1-1; size: -; D: -; V: TRBV18; CDR3: CASSPPTNTEAFF; DNA: TGTGCCAGCTCACCACCGACCAACACTGAAGCTTTCTTT
J: TRBJ2-1; size: -; D: -; V: TRBV7-2; CDR3: CASSLQLGSRNDEQFF; DNA: TGTGCCAGCAGCTTACAACTCGGGAGTCGTAACGATGAGCAGTTCTTC
J: TRBJ2-5; size: -; D: TRBD1; V: TRBV5-1; CDR3: CASSAQGAQGTQYF; DNA: TGCGCCAGCAGCGCACAGGGGGCTCAGGGGACCCAGTACTTC
J: TRBJ1-2; size: few; D: -; V: TRBV13; CDR3: CASLSGYTF; DNA: TGTGCCAGCTTGTCTGGCTACACCTTC
J: TRBJ1-2; size: -; D: TRBD1; V: TRBV7-2; CDR3: CASSLGRTGMSGYTF; DNA: TGTGCCAGCAGCCTCGGGCGGACAGGGATGAGTGGCTACACCTTC
J: TRBJ2-2; size: -; D: TRBD2; V: TRBV7-3; CDR3: CASSSGTTTGELFF; DNA: TGTGCCAGCAGCTCCGGGACTACCACCGGGGAGCTGTTTTTT
J: TRBJ1-4; size: -; D: -; V: TRBV10-3; CDR3: CAISESQVEKLFF; DNA: TGTGCCATCAGTGAGTCCCAGGTTGAAAAACTGTTTTTT
J: TRBJ2-7; size: -; D: -; V: TRBV18; CDR3: CASSPGPNAYEQYF; DNA: TGTGCCAGCTCACCGGGACCTAATGCCTACGAGCAGTACTTC
J: TRBJ1-3; size: -; D: -; V: TRBV7-2; CDR3: CASSSDNYIGSGNTIYF; DNA: TGTGCCAGCAGCTCGGATAATTACATAGGCTCTGGAAACACCATATATTTT
J: TRBJ1-1; size: -; D: -; V: TRBV19; CDR3: CASIPHMNAEAFF; DNA: TGTGCCAGTATCCCTCACATGAACGCTGAAGCTTTCTTT
J: TRBJ2-1; size: -; D: TRBD2; V: TRBV29-1; CDR3: CSVDQGLKGQFF; DNA: TGCAGCGTTGACCAGGGACTAAAGGGGCAGTTCTTC
J: TRBJ2-3; size: -; D: -; V: TRBV5-4; CDR3: CASRFMGASTDTQYF; DNA: TGTGCCAGCAGATTCATGGGGGCAAGCACAGATACGCAGTATTTT
J: TRBJ1-5; size: -; D: TRBD1; V: TRBV28; CDR3: CASRPSPRTGKQPQHF; DNA: TGTGCCAGCAGACCTTCGCCGCGGACAGGGAAGCAGCCCCAGCATTTT
J: TRBJ2-5; size: -; D: TRBD1; V: TRBV11-1; CDR3: CASSLPWTGQETQYF; DNA: TGTGCCAGCAGCTTACCGTGGACAGGCCAAGAGACCCAGTACTTC
J: TRBJ1-1; size: -; D: -; V: TRBV5-1; CDR3: CASSLNGLTEAFF; DNA: TGCGCCAGCAGCTTGAATGGGTTGACTGAAGCTTTCTTT